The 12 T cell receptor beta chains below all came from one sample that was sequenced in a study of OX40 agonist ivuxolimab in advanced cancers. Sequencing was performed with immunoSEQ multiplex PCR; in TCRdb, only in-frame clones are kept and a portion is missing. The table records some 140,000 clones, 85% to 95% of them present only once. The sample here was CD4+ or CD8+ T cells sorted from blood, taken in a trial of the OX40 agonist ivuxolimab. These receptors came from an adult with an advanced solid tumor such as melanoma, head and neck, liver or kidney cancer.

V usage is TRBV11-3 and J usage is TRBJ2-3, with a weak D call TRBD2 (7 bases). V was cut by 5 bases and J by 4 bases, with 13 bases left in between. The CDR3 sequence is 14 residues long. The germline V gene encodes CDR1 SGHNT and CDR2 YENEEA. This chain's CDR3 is CASSEGGGADTQYF. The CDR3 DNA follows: TGTGCCAGCAGCGAAGGGGGAGGGGCAGATACGCAGTATTTT.

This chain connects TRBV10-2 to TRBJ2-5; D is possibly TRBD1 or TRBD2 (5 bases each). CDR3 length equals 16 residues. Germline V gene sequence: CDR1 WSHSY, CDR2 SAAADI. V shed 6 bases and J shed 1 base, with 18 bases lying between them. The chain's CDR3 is CASRPGAGRTQETQYF. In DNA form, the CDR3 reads TGCGCCAGCAGACCCGGCGCAGGGAGAACCCAAGAGACCCAGTACTTC.

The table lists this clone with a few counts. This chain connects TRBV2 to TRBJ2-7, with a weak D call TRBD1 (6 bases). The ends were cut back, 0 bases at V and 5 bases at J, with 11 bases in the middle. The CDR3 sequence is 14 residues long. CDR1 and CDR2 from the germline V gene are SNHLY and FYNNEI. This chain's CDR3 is CASSEARGRDEQYF. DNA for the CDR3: TGTGCCAGCAGTGAAGCCAGGGGACGGGACGAGCAGTACTTC.

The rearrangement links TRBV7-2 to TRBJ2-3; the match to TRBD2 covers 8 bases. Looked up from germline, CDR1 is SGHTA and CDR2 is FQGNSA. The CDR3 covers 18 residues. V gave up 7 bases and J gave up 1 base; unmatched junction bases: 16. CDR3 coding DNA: TGTGCCAGCACCCAACCGTCTACTAGCGGCTCTGGCACAGATACGCAGTATTTT. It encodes CASTQPSTSGSGTDTQYF. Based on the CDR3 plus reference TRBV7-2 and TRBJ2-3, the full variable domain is GAGVSQSPSNKVTEKGKDVELRCDPISGHTALYWYRQSLGQGLEFLIYFQGNSAPDKSGLPSDRFSAERTGGSVSTLTIQRTQQEDSAVYLCASTQPSTSGSGTDTQYFGPGTRLTVL.

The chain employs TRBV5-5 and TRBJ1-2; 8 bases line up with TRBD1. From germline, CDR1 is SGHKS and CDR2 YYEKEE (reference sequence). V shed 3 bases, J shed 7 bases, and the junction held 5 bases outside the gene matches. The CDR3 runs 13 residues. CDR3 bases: TGTGCCAGCAGCTCGACAGGGGATGGTGGCTACACCTTC. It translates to CASSSTGDGGYTF. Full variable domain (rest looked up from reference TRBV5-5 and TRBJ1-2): DAGVTQSPTHLIKTRGQQVTLRCSPISGHKSVSWYQQVLGQGPQFIFQYYEKEERGRGNFPDRFSARQFPNYSSELNVNALLLGDSALYLCASSSTGDGGYTFGSGTRLTVV.

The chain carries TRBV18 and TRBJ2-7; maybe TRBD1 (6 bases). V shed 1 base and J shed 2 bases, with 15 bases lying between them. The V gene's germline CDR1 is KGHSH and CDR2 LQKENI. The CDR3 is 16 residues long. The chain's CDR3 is CASSPRTAITTYEQYF. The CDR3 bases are TGTGCCAGCTCACCACGGACAGCCATTACCACCTACGAGCAGTACTTC.

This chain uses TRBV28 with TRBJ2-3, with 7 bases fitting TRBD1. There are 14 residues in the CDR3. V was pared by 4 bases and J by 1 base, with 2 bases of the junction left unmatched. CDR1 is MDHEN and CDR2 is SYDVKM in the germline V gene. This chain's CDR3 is CASSSTGRTDTQYF. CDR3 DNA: TGTGCCAGCAGTTCGACAGGGCGCACAGATACGCAGTATTTT. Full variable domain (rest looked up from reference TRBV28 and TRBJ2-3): DVKVTQSSRYLVKRTGEKVFLECVQDMDHENMFWYRQDPGLGLRLIYFSYDVKMKEKGDIPEGYSVSREKKERFSLILESASTNQTSMYLCASSSTGRTDTQYFGPGTRLTVL.

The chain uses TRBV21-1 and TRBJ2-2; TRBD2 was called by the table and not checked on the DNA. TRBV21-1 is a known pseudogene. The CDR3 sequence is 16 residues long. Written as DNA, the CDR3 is TGTGCCAGCAGCAAACTGGGACTAGCGAACACCGGGGAGCTGTTTTTT. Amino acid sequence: CASSKLGLANTGELFF.

The CDR3 reads CASSDTGLAGRVGETQYF. CDR3 in DNA: TGTGCCAGCAGTGACACGGGACTAGCGGGGAGGGTCGGGGAGACCCAGTACTTC. The chain links TRBV6-4 to TRBJ2-5; 13 bases map to TRBD2. Trimming cost V 2 bases and J 5 bases; bases outside gene matches: 11. The length of the CDR3 is 18 residues. Germline CDR1 and CDR2: MRHNA and SNTAGT.

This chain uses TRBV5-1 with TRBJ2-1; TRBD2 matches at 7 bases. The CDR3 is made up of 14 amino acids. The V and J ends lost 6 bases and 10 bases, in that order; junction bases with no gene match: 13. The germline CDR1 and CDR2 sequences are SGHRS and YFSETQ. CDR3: CASKKVGGSREQFF. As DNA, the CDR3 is TGCGCCAGCAAGAAGGTGGGCGGGAGTAGAGAGCAGTTCTTC.

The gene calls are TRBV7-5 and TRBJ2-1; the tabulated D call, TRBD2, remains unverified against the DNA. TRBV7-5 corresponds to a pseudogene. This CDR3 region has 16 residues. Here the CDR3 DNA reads TGTGCCAGAAGCTTAGGGCTTGACCGGGTAGGCAATGAGCAGTTCTTC. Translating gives CARSLGLDRVGNEQFF.

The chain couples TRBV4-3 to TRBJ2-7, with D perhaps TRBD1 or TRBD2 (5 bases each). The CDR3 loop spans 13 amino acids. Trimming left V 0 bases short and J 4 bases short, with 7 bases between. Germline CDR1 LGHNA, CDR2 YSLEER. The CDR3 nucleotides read TGCGCCAGCAGCCAAGACAGGGAGTACGAGCAGTACTTC. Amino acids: CASSQDREYEQYF.